Shown below are 5 T cell receptor beta chains from a single sample sequenced in a study of cytomegalovirus exposure and HLA in healthy donors. PCR was performed using 60 Vbeta and 13 Jbeta primers. The repertoire was sequenced with immunoSEQ multiplex PCR; TCRdb's copy has only in-frame clones and lacks some. Here the sample spans about 67,000 clones, 85% to 90% being singletons. The material sequenced was PBMCs. These TCRs come from a woman between 25 and 40 years old in good health and CMV-seropositive.

The V and J genes are TRBV30 and TRBJ2-3; the match to TRBD2 covers 9 bases. CDR3 size: 17 residues. CDR1 and CDR2 (germline): GTSNPN, SVGIG (reference sequence). With V trimmed by 5 bases and J by 0 bases, 12 bases remained unmatched. CDR3 in amino acids: CAWGPPGLAASTDTQYF. In DNA, the CDR3 is TGTGCCTGGGGACCCCCGGGACTAGCAGCTAGCACAGATACGCAGTATTTT.

The chain combines TRBV5-4 with TRBJ2-3; D remains unclear. The germline gives CDR1 SGHNT, CDR2 YYREEE (reference sequence). V lost 0 bases and J 0 bases, leaving 8 bases between the germline ends. The CDR3 consists of 15 residues. Here the CDR3 reads CASSLEAGSTDTQYF. The CDR3 nucleotides are TGTGCCAGCAGCTTGGAAGCAGGTAGCACAGATACGCAGTATTTT.

This chain joins TRBV10-3 and TRBJ2-7, with 9 bases fitting TRBD1. Germline-derived CDR1 and CDR2 are ENHRY and SYGVKD. The CDR3 extends over 15 amino acids. The V segment lost 8 bases and the J segment 6 bases; nucleotides outside the gene matches: 14. In nucleotides, the CDR3 is TGTGCCATCTCAAAGGCTCCCGGGACAGGGATCGAGCAGTACTTC. This encodes CAISKAPGTGIEQYF.

The CDR3 sequence is CASSRKVTLNLLAGGPGANVLTF. DNA for the CDR3: TGTGCCAGCAGCCGCAAGGTCACCCTGAATTTACTAGCGGGAGGACCTGGGGCCAACGTCCTGACTTTC. The rearrangement links TRBV9 to TRBJ2-6; 12 positions match TRBD2. CDR3 length: 23 residues. Trimming took 4 bases from V and 2 from J; bases not matched to a gene: 22. Germline CDR1 is SGDLS and CDR2 is YYNGEE. Supplemented by reference TRBV9 and TRBJ2-6, the full variable domain reads DSGVTQTPKHLITATGQRVTLRCSPRSGDLSVYWYQQSLDQGLQFLIQYYNGEERAKGNILERFSAQQFPDLHSELNLSSLELGDSALYFCASSRKVTLNLLAGGPGANVLTFGAGSRLTVL.

V and J are TRBV6-6 and TRBJ2-1; 12 nucleotides align to TRBD2. CDR3 length: 15 residues. Trimming removed 4 bases from V and 12 bases from J; junction bases left unmatched: 10. Germline V CDR1 and CDR2: MNHNY, SVGAGI (reference sequence). Written as DNA, the CDR3 is TGTGCCAGCAGTTTTCGGACTAGCGGGGCACTTAGGCAGTTCTTC. This sequence encodes CASSFRTSGALRQFF.